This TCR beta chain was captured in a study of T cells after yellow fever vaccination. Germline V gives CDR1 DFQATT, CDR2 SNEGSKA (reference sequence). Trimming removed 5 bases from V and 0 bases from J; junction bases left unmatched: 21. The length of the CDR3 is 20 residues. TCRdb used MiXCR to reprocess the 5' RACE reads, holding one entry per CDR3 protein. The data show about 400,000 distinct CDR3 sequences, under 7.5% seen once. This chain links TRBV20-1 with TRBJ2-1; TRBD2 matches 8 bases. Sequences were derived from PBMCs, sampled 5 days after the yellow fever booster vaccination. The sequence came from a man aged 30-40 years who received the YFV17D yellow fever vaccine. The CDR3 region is CSAYPIPGLVSTSSYNEQFF. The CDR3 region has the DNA TGCAGTGCTTACCCGATACCGGGACTAGTATCCACGAGCTCCTACAATGAGCAGTTCTTC.